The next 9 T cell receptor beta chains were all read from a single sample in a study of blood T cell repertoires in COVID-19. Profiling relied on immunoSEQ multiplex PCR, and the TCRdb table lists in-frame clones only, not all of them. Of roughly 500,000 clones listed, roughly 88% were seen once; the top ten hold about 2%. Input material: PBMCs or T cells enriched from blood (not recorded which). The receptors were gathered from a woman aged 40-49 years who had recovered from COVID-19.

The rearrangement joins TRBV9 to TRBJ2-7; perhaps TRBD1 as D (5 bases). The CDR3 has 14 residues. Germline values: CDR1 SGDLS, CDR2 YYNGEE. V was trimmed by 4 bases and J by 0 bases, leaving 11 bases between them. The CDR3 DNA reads TGTGCCAGCAGCCCTTGGACATCCTCCTACGAGCAGTACTTC. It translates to CASSPWTSSYEQYF.

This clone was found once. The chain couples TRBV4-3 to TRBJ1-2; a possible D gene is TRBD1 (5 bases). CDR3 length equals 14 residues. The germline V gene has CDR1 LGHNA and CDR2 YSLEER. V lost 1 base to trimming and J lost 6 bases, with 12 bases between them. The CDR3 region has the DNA TGCGCCAGCAGCCAAGGGGCAGGAGGGGATGGCTACACCTTC. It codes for CASSQGAGGDGYTF.

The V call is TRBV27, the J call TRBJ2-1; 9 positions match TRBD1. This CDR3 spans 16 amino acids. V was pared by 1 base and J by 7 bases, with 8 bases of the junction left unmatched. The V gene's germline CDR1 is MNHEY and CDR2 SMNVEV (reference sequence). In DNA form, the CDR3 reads TGTGCCAGCAGTTTATACCCGGACAGGGGCTGGAATGAGCAGTTCTTC. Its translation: CASSLYPDRGWNEQFF.

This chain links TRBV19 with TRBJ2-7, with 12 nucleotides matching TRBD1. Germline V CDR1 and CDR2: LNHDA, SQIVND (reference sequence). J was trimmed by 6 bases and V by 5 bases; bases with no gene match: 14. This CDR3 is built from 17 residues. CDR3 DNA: TGTGCCAGTAGTCCGCTGGTACCGGGACAGGGGGCAATCGAGCAGTACTTC. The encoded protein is CASSPLVPGQGAIEQYF.

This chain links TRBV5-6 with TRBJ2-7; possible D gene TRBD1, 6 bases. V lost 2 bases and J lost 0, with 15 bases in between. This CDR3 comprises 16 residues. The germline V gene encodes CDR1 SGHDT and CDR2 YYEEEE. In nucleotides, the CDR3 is TGTGCCAGCAGCTTTGGGGGCTGGGGGAGCTCCTACGAGCAGTACTTC. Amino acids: CASSFGGWGSSYEQYF.

The CDR3 is CASSTGDTSDTQYF. CDR3 sequence (DNA): TGTGCCAGTAGTACGGGAGATACTTCAGATACGCAGTATTTT. The gene calls are TRBV19 and TRBJ2-3, with a tentative D call TRBD2 (6 bases). Germline values: CDR1 LNHDA, CDR2 SQIVND (reference sequence). CDR3 length: 14 amino acids. V was clipped by 4 bases and J by 4 bases, with 12 bases between them. The full variable domain, with the rest looked up from reference TRBV19 and TRBJ2-3, is DGGITQSPKYLFRKEGQNVTLSCEQNLNHDAMYWYRQDPGQGLRLIYYSQIVNDFQKGDIAEGYSVSREKKESFPLTVTSAQKNPTAFYLCASSTGDTSDTQYFGPGTRLTVL.

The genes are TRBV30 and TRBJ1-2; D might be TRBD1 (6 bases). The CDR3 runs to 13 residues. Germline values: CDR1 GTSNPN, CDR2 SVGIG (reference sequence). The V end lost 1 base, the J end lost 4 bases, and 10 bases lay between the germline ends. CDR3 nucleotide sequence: TGTGCCTGGAGTGCCCAACAGGGCTATGGCTACACCTTC. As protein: CAWSAQQGYGYTF.

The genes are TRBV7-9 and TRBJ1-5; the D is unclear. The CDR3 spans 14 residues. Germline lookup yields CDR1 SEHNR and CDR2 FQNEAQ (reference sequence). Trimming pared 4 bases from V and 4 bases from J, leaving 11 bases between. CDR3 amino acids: CASSSLDGNQPQHF. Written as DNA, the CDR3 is TGTGCCAGCAGCTCCCTCGACGGGAATCAGCCCCAGCATTTT.

The DNA of the CDR3 is TGTGCCATCGGTACCCCGGGACTGCAGAACACTGAAGCTTTCTTT. Amino acids: CAIGTPGLQNTEAFF. V gene TRBV10-3 combines with J gene TRBJ1-1, with D tentatively TRBD1 (5 bases). CDR3 length: 15 amino acids. Germline values: CDR1 ENHRY, CDR2 SYGVKD. V lost 8 bases, J lost 1 base, and 17 bases lay in between.